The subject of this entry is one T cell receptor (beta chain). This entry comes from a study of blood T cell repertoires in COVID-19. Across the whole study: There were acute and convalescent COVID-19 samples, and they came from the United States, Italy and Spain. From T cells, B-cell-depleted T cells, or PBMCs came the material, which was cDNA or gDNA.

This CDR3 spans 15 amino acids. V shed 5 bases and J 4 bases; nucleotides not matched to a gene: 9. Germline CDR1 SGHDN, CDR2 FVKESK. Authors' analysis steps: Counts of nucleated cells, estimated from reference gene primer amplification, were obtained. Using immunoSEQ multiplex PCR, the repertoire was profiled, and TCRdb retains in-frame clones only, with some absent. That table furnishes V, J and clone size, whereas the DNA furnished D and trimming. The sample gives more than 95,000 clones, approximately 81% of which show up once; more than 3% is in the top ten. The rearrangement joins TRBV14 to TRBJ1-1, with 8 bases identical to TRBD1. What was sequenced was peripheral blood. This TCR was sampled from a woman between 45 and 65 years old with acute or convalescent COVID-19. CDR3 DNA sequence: TGTGCCAGCAGCAAGAAAGGACAGGGAAGCACTGAAGCTTTCTTT. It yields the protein CASSKKGQGSTEAFF.